The 30 T cell receptor beta chains listed next were all sequenced from one sample in a study of STAT5B mutations in CD4+ large granular lymphocyte leukemia. Sequencing used immunoSEQ multiplex PCR; TCRdb keeps in-frame clones, though not all of them. The data show about 38,000 clones, 85% seen once. The sequencing input was CD4+ T cells from blood buffy coats. The source of these receptors is a human donor in good health.

The chain carries TRBV7-3 and TRBJ2-2; 12 nucleotides align to TRBD2. CDR3 length equals 16 residues. Germline lookup yields CDR1 SGHTA and CDR2 FQGTGA. J gave up 4 bases and V 5 bases, and 5 bases lay outside the gene matches. CDR3 bases: TGTGCCAGCAGCGATACTAGCGGGGGGCCCACCGGGGAGCTGTTTTTT. This gives the protein CASSDTSGGPTGELFF.

The chain combines TRBV18 with TRBJ2-3; D possibly uses TRBD1 or TRBD2 (5 bases each). The CDR3 runs 14 residues. Deletions cut 0 bases from V and 2 bases from J, with 6 bases between. From germline, CDR1 is KGHSH and CDR2 LQKENI. The CDR3 DNA sequence: TGTGCCAGCTCACCACCGGGGACCACAGATACGCAGTATTTT. Protein product: CASSPPGTTDTQYF.

The gene calls are TRBV30 and TRBJ1-4, with D maybe TRBD1 (6 bases). This CDR3 is built from 14 residues. The germline V gene encodes CDR1 GTSNPN and CDR2 SVGIG (reference sequence). The ends were cut back, 3 bases at V and 1 base at J, with 9 bases in the middle. CDR3 region: CAWRDRLTNEKLFF. DNA for the CDR3: TGTGCCTGGAGGGACAGACTAACTAATGAAAAACTGTTTTTT.

V and J are TRBV7-3 and TRBJ2-7; 8 bases are shared with TRBD1. The CDR3 has 15 amino acids. CDR1 is SGHTA, CDR2 FQGTGA, per germline. The V segment lost 2 bases and the J segment 0 bases; nucleotides outside the gene matches: 3. CDR3 amino acids: CASSLGQGHSYEQYF. In DNA form, the CDR3 reads TGTGCCAGCAGCTTAGGACAGGGACACTCCTACGAGCAGTACTTC.

The V call is TRBV7-8, the J call TRBJ2-3; 7 nucleotides match TRBD2. The V gene end was trimmed by 2 bases and the J gene end by 4 bases; junction bases not matched to a gene: 9. The germline gives CDR1 SGHVS, CDR2 FQNEAQ. This CDR3 has 16 residues. The CDR3 DNA follows: TGTGCCAGCAGCTTACCACTGGGTCGGGGGGCAGATACGCAGTATTTT. It is translated as CASSLPLGRGADTQYF.

The CDR3 is CASSLYEGGGNEQFF. The DNA of the CDR3 is TGTGCCAGCAGCTTATACGAGGGGGGAGGGAATGAGCAGTTCTTC. The V call is TRBV11-3, the J call TRBJ2-1; possibly TRBD2 for D (7 bases). Trimming shortened V by 2 bases and J by 7 bases, and 15 bases separated the two germline ends. The CDR3 is 15 residues long. Germline CDR1 reads SGHNT; CDR2 reads YENEEA.

This clone was seen just once. The chain employs TRBV10-2 and TRBJ1-5, with D possibly being TRBD1 (5 bases). The CDR3 has 13 amino acids. Germline V gene data show CDR1 as WSHSY and CDR2 as SAAADI. V lost 7 bases and J lost 6, with 13 bases in between. The chain's CDR3 is CASNEQAGQPQHF. The DNA of the CDR3 is TGCGCCAGCAATGAACAGGCCGGTCAGCCCCAGCATTTT.

The rearrangement uses TRBV6-1 and TRBJ2-7, with 7 positions matching TRBD1. V was pared by 7 bases and J by 0 bases, with 9 bases of the junction left unmatched. Germline-derived CDR1 and CDR2 are MNHNS and SASEGT. This CDR3 region has 15 residues. In nucleotides, the CDR3 is TGTGCCAGCACCCCAACAGGGGAATCCTCCTACGAGCAGTACTTC. It yields the protein CASTPTGESSYEQYF.

This sequence joins TRBV19 and TRBJ2-3; 11 nucleotides match TRBD1. With V trimmed by 4 bases and J by 2 bases, 5 bases remained unmatched. From germline, CDR1 is LNHDA and CDR2 SQIVND (reference sequence). CDR3 length equals 16 residues. The CDR3 loop is CASSTGTGGPTDTQYF. Written as DNA, the CDR3 is TGTGCCAGTAGTACCGGGACAGGGGGGCCCACAGATACGCAGTATTTT.

This clone was observed once. This sequence joins TRBV5-1 and TRBJ2-6, with D possibly being TRBD1 (5 bases). Germline V lookup: CDR1 SGHRS, CDR2 YFSETQ. Trimming stripped 0 bases from V and 3 bases from J, with 19 bases between. The CDR3 covers 19 residues. The CDR3 here is CASSLDGRGELHGANVLTF. The CDR3 DNA sequence: TGCGCCAGCAGCTTGGACGGTAGGGGCGAATTACATGGGGCCAACGTCCTGACTTTC.

This chain links TRBV7-2 with TRBJ2-3, with 8 positions matching TRBD2. This CDR3 region has 14 residues. From germline, CDR1 is SGHTA and CDR2 FQGNSA. With V trimmed by 8 bases and J by 2 bases, 6 bases remained unmatched. The CDR3 region is CASGRGGFTDTQYF. The DNA for the CDR3 is TGTGCCAGCGGCCGGGGGGGCTTCACAGATACGCAGTATTTT.

J is TRBJ2-7 and V is TRBV6-5, with 10 bases that match TRBD2. The germline CDR1 and CDR2 sequences are MNHEY and SVGAGI. This CDR3 has 15 amino acids. Trimming took 6 bases from V and 4 from J; bases not matched to a gene: 9. CDR3 sequence (DNA): TGTGCCAGCAGGCCTGCTAGCGGGGGAAGGTACGAGCAGTACTTC. It codes for CASRPASGGRYEQYF.

The chain carries TRBV6-1 and TRBJ1-1, with D maybe TRBD1 (5 bases). Trimming removed 7 bases from V and 4 bases from J, with 19 bases in between. Germline V gives CDR1 MNHNS, CDR2 SASEGT. The CDR3 runs 15 residues. The CDR3 protein is CASTPTLAGGTEAFF. The DNA for the CDR3 is TGTGCCAGCACCCCCACGCTGGCCGGGGGCACTGAAGCTTTCTTT.

In its sample, this clone was seen a few times. V gene TRBV7-9 combines with J gene TRBJ1-1, with 10 bases fitting TRBD1. This CDR3 spans 17 amino acids. Trimming at V came to 5 bases and at J to 0 bases, leaving 9 bases not matched to a gene. Germline values: CDR1 SEHNR, CDR2 FQNEAQ (reference sequence). CDR3 DNA sequence: TGTGCCAGCAGCCTTGACAGGGGGCGCTTGTTGAACACTGAAGCTTTCTTT. It specifies CASSLDRGRLLNTEAFF.

This clone was recorded a few times. The rearrangement links TRBV6-6 to TRBJ1-1, with D perhaps matching TRBD1 (5 bases). Germline V gene lookup returns CDR1 MNHNY and CDR2 SVGAGI (reference sequence). The CDR3 is 12 residues long. V lost 7 bases and J 4 bases, leaving 10 bases between the germline ends. The DNA for the CDR3 is TGTGCCAGCACCGCAGGGAGCACTGAAGCTTTCTTT. Protein sequence: CASTAGSTEAFF.

The rearrangement uses TRBV28 and TRBJ2-1; 11 bases line up with TRBD2. The CDR3 length is 19 residues. After removal of 5 bases from V and 0 bases from J, the junction contained 12 bases not matched to a gene. Germline CDR1 reads MDHEN; CDR2 reads SYDVKM. Here the CDR3 reads CASSPLAGAFRSSYNEQFF. CDR3 bases: TGTGCCAGCAGTCCACTAGCGGGAGCTTTTCGTAGCTCCTACAATGAGCAGTTCTTC.

The CDR3 here is CASSLGVLRGRRSYEQYF. CDR3 DNA sequence: TGTGCCAGCAGCTTAGGCGTTCTGCGCGGGAGGAGGTCCTACGAGCAGTACTTC. This rearrangement joins TRBV7-9 to TRBJ2-7, with 8 nucleotides matching TRBD2. Germline CDR1 and CDR2: SEHNR and FQNEAQ (reference sequence). This CDR3 is 18 amino acids long. V lost 1 base and J lost 1; bases outside the gene matches: 12.

This clone was seen once. The chain is built from TRBV19 and TRBJ2-7; 9 bases fit TRBD1. The CDR3 length is 15 residues. Germline lookup yields CDR1 LNHDA and CDR2 SQIVND (reference sequence). The trim removed 2 bases at V and 5 bases at J, leaving 7 bases unmatched. The CDR3 loop is CASSIQETGGNEQYF. The DNA of the CDR3 is TGTGCCAGTAGTATACAAGAGACAGGGGGTAACGAGCAGTACTTC.

This clone was recorded only once. The chain joins TRBV28 to TRBJ1-5, with D unresolved. Germline V gene sequence: CDR1 MDHEN, CDR2 SYDVKM. V was shortened by 4 bases and J by 9 bases, with 19 bases between the two germline ends. This CDR3 is 15 amino acids long. CDR3: CASSSRVQRILPQHF. The DNA of the CDR3 is TGTGCCAGCAGTTCCCGAGTCCAGAGGATCTTGCCCCAGCATTTT.

This clone occurred once. This chain joins TRBV11-2 and TRBJ2-1; no clear D. V gave up 1 base and J gave up 13 bases, with 14 bases separating them. CDR1 is SGHAT and CDR2 is FQNNGV in the germline V gene. The CDR3 sequence is 13 residues long. In DNA form, the CDR3 reads TGTGCCAGCAGCTTAGGGGATGACCGAGACCAGTTCTTC. Translation: CASSLGDDRDQFF.

This clone has only one observation. The chain employs TRBV5-4 and TRBJ2-2; D unclear. The ends were cut back, 3 bases at V and 6 bases at J, with 9 bases in the middle. The CDR3 contains 13 residues. The germline CDR1 and CDR2 sequences are SGHNT and YYREEE (reference sequence). In DNA form, the CDR3 reads TGTGCCAGCAGCTCCGCTACGCCCGGGGAGCTGTTTTTT. Its protein product is CASSSATPGELFF.

V and J are TRBV7-9 and TRBJ1-4; possible D gene TRBD1, 6 bases. The ends were cut back, 1 base at V and 7 bases at J, with 13 bases in the middle. Per germline, CDR1 SEHNR and CDR2 FQNEAQ (reference sequence). The CDR3 length is 15 residues. The CDR3 nucleotides read TGTGCCAGCAGCTTAGACGGGGGCAGAGGTGAAAAACTGTTTTTT. Translating it yields CASSLDGGRGEKLFF.

For the CDR3, the DNA is TGTGCCAGCAGCCCCGGGACAGCCCCTTGGGCCCAGCATTTT. Translation: CASSPGTAPWAQHF. The V gene is TRBV13, the J gene TRBJ1-5; 7 bases are shared with TRBD1. The CDR3 sequence is 14 residues long. V lost 5 bases and J lost 11; bases outside the gene matches: 12. Germline V lookup: CDR1 PRHDT, CDR2 FYEKMQ (reference sequence).

This sequence joins TRBV6-5 and TRBJ1-2; 7 bases agree with TRBD1. The CDR3 length is 13 residues. The junction had 7 bases not matched to a gene; V was cut back by 5 bases and J by 7 bases. Per the germline V gene, CDR1 is MNHEY and CDR2 is SVGAGI. CDR3 sequence reads: CASSITGDRGYTF. CDR3 sequence (DNA): TGTGCCAGCAGTATCACAGGGGACCGTGGCTACACCTTC.

J is TRBJ2-1 and V is TRBV7-2; TRBD2 is a possible D gene (6 bases). V lost 1 base and J 6 bases, leaving 10 bases between the germline ends. The CDR3 spans 14 residues. Germline CDR1 is SGHTA and CDR2 is FQGNSA. This chain's CDR3 is CASSLDSGSNEQFF. CDR3 coding DNA: TGTGCCAGCAGCTTAGACTCCGGGAGCAATGAGCAGTTCTTC.

The chain links TRBV9 to TRBJ2-1, with 8 bases fitting TRBD2. The CDR3 is 14 amino acids. With 1 base clipped from V and 9 bases from J, the junction kept 6 bases outside the gene matches. Germline values: CDR1 SGDLS, CDR2 YYNGEE. The CDR3 sequence is CASSVSGLVIEQFF. Written as DNA, the CDR3 is TGTGCCAGCAGCGTATCGGGACTAGTCATTGAGCAGTTCTTC.

In its sample, this clone was seen once. J is TRBJ2-7 and V is TRBV6-1, with D possibly matching TRBD1 (6 bases). The CDR3 consists of 15 residues. CDR1 is MNHNS, CDR2 SASEGT, per germline. Trimming took off 8 bases at V and 6 bases at J, with 23 bases between the two ends. The CDR3 DNA reads TGTGCCAGCCGCGATTGGAGCACAGGGTGGCGCGAGCAGTACTTC. Encoded protein: CASRDWSTGWREQYF.

This clone was counted a single time. The CDR3 DNA follows: TGTGCCAGCAGTGATCGAGCGGGGGTCGCCTTGGCCAAAAACATTCAGTACTTC. This codes for CASSDRAGVALAKNIQYF. This chain joins TRBV6-4 and TRBJ2-4; TRBD2 matches at 8 bases. With 3 bases clipped from V and 1 base from J, the junction kept 11 bases outside the gene matches. This CDR3 has 18 residues. CDR1 and CDR2 from the germline V gene are MRHNA and SNTAGT.

This chain links TRBV19 with TRBJ2-5; 7 bases align to TRBD2. The CDR3 spans 16 residues. V lost 3 bases, J lost 4 bases, and 11 bases stayed unmatched. From germline, CDR1 is LNHDA and CDR2 SQIVND (reference sequence). CDR3 nucleotide sequence: TGTGCCAGTAGTATCAGCCTAGCGGCTAAAGGAGAGACCCAGTACTTC. It codes for CASSISLAAKGETQYF.

The chain couples TRBV29-1 to TRBJ1-2; D uncertain. Germline V gene lookup returns CDR1 SQVTM and CDR2 ANQGSEA. The CDR3 totals 13 residues. Trimming pared 2 bases from V and 5 bases from J, leaving 12 bases between. CDR3 region: CSVETQTGYGYTF. The CDR3 bases are TGCAGCGTTGAAACCCAAACGGGATATGGCTACACCTTC. Based on the CDR3 plus reference TRBV29-1 and TRBJ1-2, the full variable domain is SAVISQKPSRDICQRGTSLTIQCQVDSQVTMMFWYRQQPGQSLTLIATANQGSEATYESGFVIDKFPISRPNLTFSTLTVSNMSPEDSSIYLCSVETQTGYGYTFGSGTRLTVV.